These T cell receptor beta chains were read from a single sample in a study of T cell responses to AZD1222 COVID-19 vaccine. Assay: immunoSEQ multiplex PCR; the TCRdb copy retains only in-frame clones and omits some. This sample has 90,000 to 150,000 clones, with about 89% found just once. Sequenced here: peripheral blood, sampled on day 0 of AZD1222 vaccination. The receptors were gathered from an adult in good health. Each CDR3 is given with its conserved first and last residue. Fields, in order: clone size, D gene, J gene, V gene, CDR3 protein, CDR3 DNA. D genes are given only for firm matches. Clone size is not always given. Where it is, it says once, few, many or a class for expanded clones.

size: few; D: TRBD1; J: TRBJ1-6; V: TRBV5-1; CDR3: CASSPGTDHNLHF; DNA: TGCGCCAGCAGCCCTGGGACAGATCATAACCTCCACTTT
size: .; D: TRBD1; J: TRBJ1-3; V: TRBV7-6; CDR3: CASSLAGTGNSGNTIYF; DNA: TGTGCCAGCAGCTTAGCCGGGACAGGGAACTCTGGAAACACCATATATTTT
size: .; D: .; J: TRBJ1-4; V: TRBV30; CDR3: CAWRAGNNEKLFF; DNA: TGTGCCTGGAGAGCCGGGAATAATGAAAAACTGTTTTTT
size: .; D: TRBD1; J: TRBJ1-4; V: TRBV6-1; CDR3: CASSEAGQGERGRNEKLFF; DNA: TGTGCCAGCAGTGAAGCAGGACAGGGTGAGAGGGGGAGAAATGAAAAACTGTTTTTT
size: .; D: .; J: TRBJ1-5; V: TRBV30; CDR3: CAWRSTRGNQPQHF; DNA: TGTGCCTGGAGGTCTACGAGGGGGAATCAGCCCCAGCATTTT
size: once; D: .; J: TRBJ1-3; V: TRBV3-1/TRBV3-2; CDR3: CASGGSERNTIYF; DNA: TGTGCCAGCGGGGGGTCCGAAAGAAACACCATATATTTT
size: .; D: .; J: TRBJ1-3; V: TRBV27; CDR3: CASGFGGNTIYF; DNA: TGTGCCAGCGGCTTTGGGGGAAACACCATATATTTT
size: .; D: TRBD1; J: TRBJ2-2; V: TRBV29-1; CDR3: CSVPEGATGELFF; DNA: TGCAGCGTCCCCGAGGGGGCCACCGGGGAGCTGTTTTTT
size: .; D: .; J: TRBJ2-2; V: TRBV13; CDR3: CASSFRLAVRAGELFF; DNA: TGTGCCAGCAGCTTCAGATTAGCGGTCCGGGCCGGGGAGCTGTTTTTT
size: .; D: .; J: TRBJ1-2; V: TRBV30; CDR3: CAWSVFGVDGYTF; DNA: TGTGCCTGGAGTGTCTTTGGGGTCGATGGCTACACCTTC
size: once; D: .; J: TRBJ2-1; V: TRBV2; CDR3: CASSADREGSYNEQFF; DNA: TGTGCCAGCAGCGCCGACAGGGAGGGATCCTACAATGAGCAGTTCTTC
size: once; D: TRBD2; J: TRBJ2-7; V: TRBV28; CDR3: CASSLRSGGIVYEQYF; DNA: TGTGCCAGCAGTTTGCGTAGCGGGGGCATTGTATACGAGCAGTACTTC
size: .; D: .; J: TRBJ1-3; V: TRBV30; CDR3: CALDSGNTIYF; DNA: TGTGCCCTGGATTCTGGAAACACCATATATTTT
size: .; D: .; J: TRBJ1-4; V: TRBV28; CDR3: CASSPPSEKLFF; DNA: TGTGCCAGCAGTCCCCCGAGTGAAAAACTGTTTTTT
size: once; D: .; J: TRBJ1-5; V: TRBV3-1/TRBV3-2; CDR3: CASSQGSESADQPQHF; DNA: TGTGCCAGCAGCCAAGGGTCCGAGTCGGCGGATCAGCCCCAGCATTTT
size: .; D: .; J: TRBJ2-7; V: TRBV19; CDR3: CASSRGLLGSGEQYF; DNA: TGTGCCAGTAGTAGGGGACTGTTGGGCTCGGGCGAGCAGTACTTC